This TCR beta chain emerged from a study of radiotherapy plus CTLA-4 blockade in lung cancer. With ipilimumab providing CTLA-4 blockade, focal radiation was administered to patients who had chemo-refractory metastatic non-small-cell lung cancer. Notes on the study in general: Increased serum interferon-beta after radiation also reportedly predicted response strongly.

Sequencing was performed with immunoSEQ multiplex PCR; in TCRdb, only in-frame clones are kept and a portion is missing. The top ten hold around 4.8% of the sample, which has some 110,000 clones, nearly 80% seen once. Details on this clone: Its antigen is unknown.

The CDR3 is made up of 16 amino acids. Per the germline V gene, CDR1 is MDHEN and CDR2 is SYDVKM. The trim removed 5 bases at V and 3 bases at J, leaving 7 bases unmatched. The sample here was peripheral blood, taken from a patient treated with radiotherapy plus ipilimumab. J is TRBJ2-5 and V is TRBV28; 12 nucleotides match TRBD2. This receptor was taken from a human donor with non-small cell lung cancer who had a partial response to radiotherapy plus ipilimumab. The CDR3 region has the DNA TGTGCCAGCAGTCGCAGACTAGCGGGAGCAAAAGAGACCCAGTACTTC. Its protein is CASSRRLAGAKETQYF.